One and the same sample provided the 22 T cell receptor beta chains below, sequenced in a study of blood T cell repertoires in COVID-19. TCRdb's copy holds only in-frame clones and misses some; the assay was immunoSEQ multiplex PCR. Among 95,000 to 150,000 clones listed, roughly three quarters were seen once. Sequencing used peripheral blood. These receptors all stem from a man aged 40-49 years with active or convalescent COVID-19.

This clone occurred a few times. J is TRBJ2-1 and V is TRBV2; TRBD1 matches 7 bases. CDR1 is SNHLY, CDR2 FYNNEI, per germline. The CDR3 has 13 amino acids. V dropped 4 bases and J dropped 7; count of bases not matched to a gene: 4. The CDR3 is CASSGQGLNEQFF. The CDR3 DNA reads TGTGCCAGCAGTGGACAGGGTTTGAATGAGCAGTTCTTC.

The chain links TRBV5-5 to TRBJ2-3, with TRBD2 identical over 8 bases. Germline V gene sequence: CDR1 SGHKS, CDR2 YYEKEE (reference sequence). This CDR3 comprises 15 residues. The J segment lost 0 bases and the V segment lost 2 bases, leaving 2 bases of the junction unmatched. CDR3 loop: CASSFREGSTDTQYF. Written as DNA, the CDR3 is TGTGCCAGCAGCTTCCGGGAGGGTAGCACAGATACGCAGTATTTT.

This clone has a handful of counts. The rearrangement joins TRBV4-1 to TRBJ1-1, with a weak D call TRBD1 (6 bases). The length of the CDR3 is 16 residues. V lost 0 bases and J lost 0, with 11 bases in between. Germline CDR1 is MGHRA and CDR2 is YSYEKL. The CDR3 region is CASSQELSGVNTEAFF. The CDR3 nucleotides read TGCGCCAGCAGCCAAGAATTGTCAGGGGTGAACACTGAAGCTTTCTTT.

This rearrangement joins TRBV3-1 (or the pseudogene TRBV3-2) to TRBJ2-6, with TRBD1 matching over 8 bases. J was trimmed by 3 bases and V by 4 bases; bases with no gene match: 5. From germline, CDR1 is LGHDT and CDR2 YNNKEL (reference sequence). The CDR3 length is 16 residues. CDR3 bases: TGTGCCAGCAGCCCCGGACAGGGAAATGGGGCCAACGTCCTGACTTTC. This encodes CASSPGQGNGANVLTF.

The chain joins TRBV19 to TRBJ2-7, with D tentatively TRBD1 (6 bases). Trimming took 1 base from V and 7 from J, leaving 17 bases between them. The CDR3 covers 15 residues. The germline CDR1 and CDR2 sequences are LNHDA and SQIVND (reference sequence). CDR3 region: CASSIVGTPFGEQYF. The CDR3 nucleotides read TGTGCCAGTAGTATAGTGGGGACACCCTTCGGGGAGCAGTACTTC.

The chain has TRBV27 and TRBJ2-7; D not certain. Germline V gene data show CDR1 as MNHEY and CDR2 as SMNVEV (reference sequence). Trimming pared 3 bases from V and 2 bases from J, leaving 8 bases between. This CDR3 contains 13 residues. CDR3 sequence (DNA): TGTGCCAGCAGTTTGGTCAGTCCCTACGAGCAGTACTTC. Translation: CASSLVSPYEQYF.

The rearrangement uses TRBV18 and TRBJ1-2; TRBD1 might be the D (5 bases). This CDR3 is built from 13 residues. The germline gives CDR1 KGHSH, CDR2 LQKENI. V lost 6 bases, J lost 4 bases, and 12 bases lay in between. CDR3 coding DNA: TGTGCCAGCTCCCAAGGGGAAAGCTATGGCTACACCTTC. Translated: CASSQGESYGYTF.

The CDR3 DNA reads as TGTGCCAGCAGCCAAGCCTGGGACACCCTAGGGAATTCACCCCTCCACTTT. It encodes CASSQAWDTLGNSPLHF. The V gene is TRBV3-1 (or the pseudogene TRBV3-2), the J gene TRBJ1-6; TRBD1 might be the D (6 bases). Trimming took 1 base from V and 7 from J, leaving 17 bases between them. The CDR3 loop spans 17 amino acids. Germline V gene sequence: CDR1 LGHDT, CDR2 YNNKEL (reference sequence).

The V call is TRBV18, the J call TRBJ2-3; D not certain. V lost 0 bases, J lost 3 bases, and 4 bases lay in between. CDR3 length equals 13 residues. Looked up from germline, CDR1 is KGHSH and CDR2 is LQKENI. The CDR3 region is CASSPPSTDTQYF. DNA for the CDR3: TGTGCCAGCTCACCACCGTCGACAGATACGCAGTATTTT.

The CDR3 sequence: CSVEDGGPKVFF. The CDR3 DNA is TGCAGCGTTGAAGACGGAGGACCTAAGGTTTTCTTT. The V and J genes are TRBV29-1 and TRBJ1-1; D remains unclear. CDR1 SQVTM and CDR2 ANQGSEA come from the germline V gene. CDR3 length: 12 residues. The V end was cut by 0 bases, the J end by 13 bases, with 15 bases between.

The V gene is TRBV7-2, the J gene TRBJ2-3, with a tentative D call TRBD2 (5 bases). This CDR3 contains 13 residues. V was cut by 4 bases and J by 6 bases, with 11 bases left in between. CDR1 is SGHTA, CDR2 FQGNSA, per germline. For the CDR3, the DNA is TGTGCCAGCAGCTATGGACTCTGGGATACGCAGTATTTT. Translation gives CASSYGLWDTQYF.

The chain couples TRBV6-5 to TRBJ2-7; 7 bases agree with TRBD1. V was clipped by 7 bases and J by 0 bases; unmatched bases: 9. Germline V CDR1 and CDR2: MNHEY, SVGAGI. There are 15 residues in the CDR3. The CDR3 loop reads CASKYGTANSYEQYF. The CDR3 DNA reads as TGTGCCAGCAAGTACGGGACAGCGAACTCCTACGAGCAGTACTTC.

In this sample, this clone turned up once. The chain joins TRBV20-1 to TRBJ1-5, with D possibly matching TRBD1 (5 bases). This CDR3 has 16 amino acids. Germline-derived CDR1 and CDR2 are DFQATT and SNEGSKA (reference sequence). V shed 3 bases and J shed 2 bases, with 17 bases lying between them. The CDR3 region has the DNA TGCAGTGCTAGTCAGGAGGGGATCTGGGGCAATCAGCCCCAGCATTTT. Its translation is CSASQEGIWGNQPQHF.

The V gene is TRBV6-5, the J gene TRBJ1-4; D may be TRBD1 (6 bases). Trimming took 2 bases from V and 7 from J, leaving 8 bases between them. This CDR3 comprises 13 residues. Germline V gene lookup returns CDR1 MNHEY and CDR2 SVGAGI. CDR3 DNA sequence: TGTGCCAGCAGTTACCAGGGGCTTGAAAAACTGTTTTTT. This translates into CASSYQGLEKLFF.

In regard to this clone: At the DNA level, this CDR3 is encoded by other sequences in the same sample as well. This chain connects TRBV5-1 to TRBJ1-5, with TRBD1 identical over 7 bases. The trim removed 0 bases at V and 4 bases at J, leaving 4 bases unmatched. The CDR3 spans 15 residues. Germline V lookup: CDR1 SGHRS, CDR2 YFSETQ. The CDR3 sequence: CASSLDRGSNQPQHF. CDR3 coding DNA: TGCGCCAGCAGCTTGGACAGGGGTTCTAATCAGCCCCAGCATTTT.

The CDR3 reads CASSPRVAGDFQETQYF. DNA for the CDR3: TGTGCCAGCAGCCCCCGGGTAGCGGGGGACTTCCAAGAGACCCAGTACTTC. The chain recombines TRBV7-2 with TRBJ2-5; 9 bases fit TRBD2. CDR1 SGHTA and CDR2 FQGNSA come from the germline V gene. CDR3 length: 17 amino acids. V was pared by 5 bases and J by 1 base, with 11 bases of the junction left unmatched.

The V call is TRBV3-1 (or the pseudogene TRBV3-2), the J call TRBJ1-1; D is undetermined. Trimming pared 3 bases from V and 8 bases from J, leaving 10 bases between. Germline CDR1 is LGHDT and CDR2 is YNNKEL (reference sequence). The CDR3 loop spans 12 amino acids. In DNA form, the CDR3 reads TGTGCCAGCAGCCAGGATTCCAGGGAAGCTTTCTTT. The encoded protein is CASSQDSREAFF.

The chain employs TRBV5-1 and TRBJ1-5; TRBD1 matches at 7 bases. The CDR3 has 14 residues. Germline V gene sequence: CDR1 SGHRS, CDR2 YFSETQ. V lost 3 bases and J lost 1; bases outside the gene matches: 1. The CDR3 nucleotides are TGCGCCAGCAGCTGGGACAGAAGCAATCAGCCCCAGCATTTT. This encodes CASSWDRSNQPQHF.

J is TRBJ1-5 and V is TRBV28; 7 bases map to TRBD1. Germline loops: CDR1 MDHEN, CDR2 SYDVKM. V was clipped by 4 bases and J by 6 bases; unmatched bases: 3. The CDR3 is made up of 13 amino acids. The CDR3 region has the DNA TGTGCCAGCAGTTCAGACAGGGCTCAGCCCCAGCATTTT. The encoded protein is CASSSDRAQPQHF.

The gene calls are TRBV28 and TRBJ1-1, with 9 bases aligning to TRBD1. Trimming took 4 bases from V and 5 from J; bases not matched to a gene: 11. The CDR3 consists of 16 residues. Germline CDR1 reads MDHEN; CDR2 reads SYDVKM. CDR3 sequence: CASSSAWDRVGTEAFF. The DNA of the CDR3 is TGTGCCAGCAGTTCAGCATGGGACAGGGTAGGGACTGAAGCTTTCTTT.

This clone came up a few times. In the same sample, other DNA sequences code for this CDR3. The chain recombines TRBV7-2 with TRBJ2-7, with 7 bases matching TRBD2. The CDR3 consists of 15 residues. CDR1 is SGHTA, CDR2 FQGNSA, per germline. V shed 1 base and J 0 bases; nucleotides not matched to a gene: 3. DNA of the CDR3: TGTGCCAGCAGCTTAGGGGGGGGTATCTCCTACGAGCAGTACTTC. Translation gives CASSLGGGISYEQYF.

CDR3 bases: TGTGCCAGCTACCGACTAGCGGGAGGGGGCGCAGAGACCCAGTACTTC. Encoded protein: CASYRLAGGGAETQYF. The chain recombines TRBV28 with TRBJ2-5; 14 nucleotides align to TRBD2. Trimming removed 8 bases from V and 4 bases from J; junction bases left unmatched: 9. The CDR3 covers 16 residues. In germline, CDR1 is MDHEN, CDR2 SYDVKM.